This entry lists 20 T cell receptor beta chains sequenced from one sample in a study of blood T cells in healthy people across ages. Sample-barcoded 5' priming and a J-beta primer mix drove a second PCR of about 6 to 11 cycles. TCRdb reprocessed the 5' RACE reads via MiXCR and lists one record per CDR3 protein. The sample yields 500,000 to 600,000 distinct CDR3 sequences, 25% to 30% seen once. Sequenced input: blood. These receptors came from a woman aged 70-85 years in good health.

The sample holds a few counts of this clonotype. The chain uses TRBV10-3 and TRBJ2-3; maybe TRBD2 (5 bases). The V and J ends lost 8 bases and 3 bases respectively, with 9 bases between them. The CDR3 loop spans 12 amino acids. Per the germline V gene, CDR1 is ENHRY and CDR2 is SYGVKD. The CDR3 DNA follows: TGTGCCATCGGGTGGAGGACAGATACGCAGTATTTT. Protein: CAIGWRTDTQYF.

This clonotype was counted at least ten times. CDR3 sequence (DNA): TGTGCCTGGAGTCGAATGGGGCGGAAATTCTATGGCTACACCTTC. Amino acids: CAWSRMGRKFYGYTF. The chain joins TRBV30 to TRBJ1-2, with a weak D call TRBD1 (5 bases). Germline loops: CDR1 GTSNPN, CDR2 SVGIG (reference sequence). The V end lost 2 bases, the J end lost 4 bases, and 17 bases lay between the germline ends. This CDR3 has 15 residues.

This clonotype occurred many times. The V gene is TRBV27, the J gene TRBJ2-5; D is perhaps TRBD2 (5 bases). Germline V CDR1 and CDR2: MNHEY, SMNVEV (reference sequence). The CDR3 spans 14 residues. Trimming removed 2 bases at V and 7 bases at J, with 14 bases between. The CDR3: CASSLALVGGTQYF. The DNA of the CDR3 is TGTGCCAGCAGTTTAGCGTTAGTCGGAGGGACCCAGTACTTC.

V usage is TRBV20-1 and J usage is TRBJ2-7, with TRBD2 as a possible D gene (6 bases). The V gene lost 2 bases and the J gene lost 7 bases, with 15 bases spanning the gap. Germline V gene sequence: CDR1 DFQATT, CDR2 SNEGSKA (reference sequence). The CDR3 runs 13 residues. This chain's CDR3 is CSARSGTASEQYF. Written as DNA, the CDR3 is TGCAGTGCTAGATCCGGGACTGCGTCTGAGCAGTACTTC.

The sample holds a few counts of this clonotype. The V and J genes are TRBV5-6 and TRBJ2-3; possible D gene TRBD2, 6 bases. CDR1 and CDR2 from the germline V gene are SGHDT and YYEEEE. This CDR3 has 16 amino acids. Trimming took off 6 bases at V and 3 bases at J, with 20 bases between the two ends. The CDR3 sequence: CASNPGGLLETDTQYF. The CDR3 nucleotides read TGTGCCAGCAACCCCGGGGGACTTTTGGAGACAGATACGCAGTATTTT.

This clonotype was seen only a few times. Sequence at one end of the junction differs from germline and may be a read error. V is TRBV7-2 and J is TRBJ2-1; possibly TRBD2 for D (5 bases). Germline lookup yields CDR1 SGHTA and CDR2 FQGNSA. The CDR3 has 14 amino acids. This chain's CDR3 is CASSSTTFYNERSF. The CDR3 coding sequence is TGTGCCAGCAGCTCAACGACATTTTACAATGAGCGGTCCTTC.

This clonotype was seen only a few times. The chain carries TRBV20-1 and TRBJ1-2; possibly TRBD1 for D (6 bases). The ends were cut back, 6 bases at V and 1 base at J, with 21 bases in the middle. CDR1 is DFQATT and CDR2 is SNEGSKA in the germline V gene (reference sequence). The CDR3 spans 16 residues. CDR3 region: CSAPPPRGGNNYGYTF. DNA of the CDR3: TGCAGTGCCCCCCCACCGAGAGGGGGAAATAACTATGGCTACACCTTC.

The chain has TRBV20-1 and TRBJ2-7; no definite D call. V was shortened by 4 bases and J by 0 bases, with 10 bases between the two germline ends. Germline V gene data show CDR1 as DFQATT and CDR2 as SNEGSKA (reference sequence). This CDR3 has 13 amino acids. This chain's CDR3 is CSATTVLSYEQYF. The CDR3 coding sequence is TGCAGTGCTACTACTGTTCTCTCCTACGAGCAGTACTTC.

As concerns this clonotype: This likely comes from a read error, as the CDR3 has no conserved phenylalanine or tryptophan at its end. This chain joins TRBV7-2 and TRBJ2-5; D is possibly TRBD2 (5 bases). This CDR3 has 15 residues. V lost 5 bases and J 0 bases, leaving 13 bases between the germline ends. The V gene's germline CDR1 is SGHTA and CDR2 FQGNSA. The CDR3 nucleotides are TGTGCCAGCAGCGACTTCCGGGGTAACCAAGAGACCCAGTACCTC. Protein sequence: CASSDFRGNQETQYL.

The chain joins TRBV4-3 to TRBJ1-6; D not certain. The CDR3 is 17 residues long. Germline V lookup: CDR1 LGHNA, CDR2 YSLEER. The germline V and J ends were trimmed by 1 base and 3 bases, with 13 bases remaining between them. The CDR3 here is CASSQAHQKFYNSPLHF. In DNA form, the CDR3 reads TGCGCCAGCAGCCAAGCCCACCAAAAATTCTATAATTCACCCCTCCACTTT.

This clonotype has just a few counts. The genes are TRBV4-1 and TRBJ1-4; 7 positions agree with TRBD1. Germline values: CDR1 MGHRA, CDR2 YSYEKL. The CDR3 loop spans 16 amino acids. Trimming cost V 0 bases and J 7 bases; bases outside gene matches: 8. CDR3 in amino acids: CASSQDPARGIEKLFF. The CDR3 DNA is TGCGCCAGCAGCCAAGATCCGGCCAGGGGGATTGAAAAACTGTTTTTT.

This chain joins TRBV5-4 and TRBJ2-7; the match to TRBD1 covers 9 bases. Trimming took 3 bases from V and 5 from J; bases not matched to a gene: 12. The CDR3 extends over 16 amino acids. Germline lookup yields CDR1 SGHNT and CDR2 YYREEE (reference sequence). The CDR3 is CASSWGMGQGVNEQYF. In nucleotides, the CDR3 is TGTGCCAGCAGCTGGGGAATGGGACAGGGAGTGAACGAGCAGTACTTC.

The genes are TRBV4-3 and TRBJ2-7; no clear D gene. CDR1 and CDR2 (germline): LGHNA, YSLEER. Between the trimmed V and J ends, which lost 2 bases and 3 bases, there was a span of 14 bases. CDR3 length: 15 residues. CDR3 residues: CASSQRDGLVYEQYF. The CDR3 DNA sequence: TGCGCCAGCAGCCAAAGAGACGGTTTGGTCTACGAGCAGTACTTC.

CDR3 protein: CATSDLRDGPTDTQYF. The DNA of the CDR3 is TGTGCCACCAGTGATCTCCGGGACGGACCCACAGATACGCAGTATTTT. The chain uses TRBV24-1 and TRBJ2-3; D may be TRBD1 or TRBD2 (5 bases each). Germline lookup yields CDR1 KGHDR and CDR2 SFDVKD. V was trimmed by 3 bases and J by 2 bases, leaving 14 bases between them. CDR3 length equals 16 residues.

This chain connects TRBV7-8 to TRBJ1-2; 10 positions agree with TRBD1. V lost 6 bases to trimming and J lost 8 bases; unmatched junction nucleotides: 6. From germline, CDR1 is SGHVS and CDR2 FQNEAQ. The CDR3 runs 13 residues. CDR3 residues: CASRMDRGEGYTF. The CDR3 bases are TGTGCCAGCAGGATGGACAGGGGGGAAGGCTACACCTTC.

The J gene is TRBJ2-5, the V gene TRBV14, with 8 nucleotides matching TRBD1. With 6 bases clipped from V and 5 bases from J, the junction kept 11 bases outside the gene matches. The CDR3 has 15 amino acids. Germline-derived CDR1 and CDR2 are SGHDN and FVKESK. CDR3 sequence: CASSPDRGPRETQYF. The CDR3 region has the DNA TGTGCCAGCAGTCCAGACAGGGGCCCCAGGGAGACCCAGTACTTC.

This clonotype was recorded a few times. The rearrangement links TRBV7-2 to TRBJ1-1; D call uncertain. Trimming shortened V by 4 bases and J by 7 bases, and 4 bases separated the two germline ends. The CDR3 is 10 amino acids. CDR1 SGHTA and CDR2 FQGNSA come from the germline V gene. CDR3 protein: CASSYIEAFF. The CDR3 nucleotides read TGTGCCAGCAGCTACATTGAAGCTTTCTTT.

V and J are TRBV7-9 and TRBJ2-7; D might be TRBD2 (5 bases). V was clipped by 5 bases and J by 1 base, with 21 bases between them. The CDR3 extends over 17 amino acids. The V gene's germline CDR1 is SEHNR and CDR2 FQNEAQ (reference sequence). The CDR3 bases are TGTGCCAGCAGCCTAAACCCGTACGGCGGGCTTTCCTACGAGCAGTACGTC. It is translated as CASSLNPYGGLSYEQYV.

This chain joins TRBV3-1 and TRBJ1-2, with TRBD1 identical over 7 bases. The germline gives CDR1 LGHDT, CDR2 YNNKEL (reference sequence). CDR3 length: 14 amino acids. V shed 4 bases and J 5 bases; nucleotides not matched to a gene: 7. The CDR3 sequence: CASSLGTVVYGYTF. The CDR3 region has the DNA TGTGCCAGCAGCCTCGGGACAGTGGTATATGGCTACACCTTC. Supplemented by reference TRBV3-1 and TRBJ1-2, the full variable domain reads DTAVSQTPKYLVTQMGNDKSIKCEQNLGHDTMYWYKQDSKKFLKIMFSYNNKELIINETVPNRFSPKSPDKAHLNLHINSLELGDSAVYFCASSLGTVVYGYTFGSGTRLTVV.

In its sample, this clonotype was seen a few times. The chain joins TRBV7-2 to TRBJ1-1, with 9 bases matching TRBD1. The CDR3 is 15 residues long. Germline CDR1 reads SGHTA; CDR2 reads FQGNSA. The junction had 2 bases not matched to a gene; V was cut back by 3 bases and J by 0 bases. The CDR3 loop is CASSFGQGLNTEAFF. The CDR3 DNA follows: TGTGCCAGCAGCTTCGGACAGGGGTTGAACACTGAAGCTTTCTTT.